These 25 T cell receptor beta chains were sequenced from one sample in a study of shared clonotypes between healthy human individuals. The data were produced by immunoSEQ multiplex PCR, yet TCRdb's version contains in-frame clones alone and is incomplete. Of 75,000 to 100,000 clones detected, roughly 50% appear once; the ten largest clones hold roughly 16%. The material sequenced was PBMCs. These receptors came from a woman aged 40 to 50 in good health. Some clones in this sample may be carry-over from other donors' samples.

This clone showed up just a few times. The chain recombines TRBV30 with TRBJ2-5; 8 bases agree with TRBD1. The J call is doubtful: the DNA matches TRBJ2-7 better. The CDR3 sequence is 13 residues long. Looked up from germline, CDR1 is GTSNPN and CDR2 is SVGIG (reference sequence). CDR3 bases: TGTGCCCGGGGGACAGGTGGATCCTACGAGCAGTACTTC. This codes for CARGTGGSYEQYF.

The chain is built from TRBV5-1 and TRBJ1-2; no clear D gene. Trimming shortened V by 4 bases and J by 3 bases, and 13 bases separated the two germline ends. This CDR3 has 14 residues. The V gene's germline CDR1 is SGHRS and CDR2 YFSETQ. In DNA form, the CDR3 reads TGCGCCAGCAGCCCGAGGTCCCGGGACTATGGCTACACCTTC. This encodes CASSPRSRDYGYTF.

The DNA of the CDR3 is TGTGCCAGCAGCCCTAGGGACACCGGGGAGCTGTTTTTT. It codes for CASSPRDTGELFF. This chain connects TRBV6-1 to TRBJ2-2; D ambiguous. The V end lost 6 bases, the J end lost 3 bases, and 8 bases lay between the germline ends. Germline V gene data show CDR1 as MNHNS and CDR2 as SASEGT. The CDR3 has 13 residues.

The chain combines TRBV9 with TRBJ2-1, with 10 bases fitting TRBD2. The V and J ends lost 4 bases and 15 bases, in that order; junction bases with no gene match: 7. The CDR3 consists of 12 residues. The germline V gene has CDR1 SGDLS and CDR2 YYNGEE. CDR3 sequence: CASSPLAGVLFF. The CDR3 bases are TGTGCCAGCAGCCCCCTAGCGGGAGTTTTGTTCTTC.

This clone was observed a few times. One base away lies a much larger clone, so this may be a sequencing read error. J is TRBJ2-1 and V is TRBV7-3; D not certain. The germline gives CDR1 SGHTA, CDR2 FQGTGA. Trimming cost V 2 bases and J 3 bases, with 5 bases left between them. The CDR3 is 13 residues long. Here the CDR3 DNA reads TGTGCCAGCAGCTTAGACAACTACAATGAGCAGTTCTTC. It specifies CASSLDNYNEQFF. The full variable domain, completed using reference TRBV7-3 and TRBJ2-1, is GAGVSQTPSNKVTEKGKYVELRCDPISGHTALYWYRQSLGQGPEFLIYFQGTGAADDSGLPNDRFFAVRPEGSVSTLKIQRTERGDSAVYLCASSLDNYNEQFFGPGTRLTVL.

The chain uses TRBV18 and TRBJ1-2; 7 bases line up with TRBD1. In germline, CDR1 is KGHSH, CDR2 LQKENI. Trimming at V came to 3 bases and at J to 6 bases, leaving 19 bases not matched to a gene. The CDR3 is made up of 18 amino acids. CDR3 in DNA: TGTGCCAGCTCACCTCAGGCCGCAGGCTCGGGACAGCACCATGGCTACACCTTC. Its translation is CASSPQAAGSGQHHGYTF.

A note on this clone: This specimen includes other DNA sequences encoding the same CDR3. The gene calls are TRBV9 and TRBJ2-5, with TRBD1 matching over 8 bases. The CDR3 has 14 residues. Germline lookup yields CDR1 SGDLS and CDR2 YYNGEE. Unmatched junction bases numbered 1, after V lost 2 bases and J lost 1 base. CDR3 bases: TGTGCCAGCAGCGTTGGACAGGGCCAAGAGACCCAGTACTTC. As protein: CASSVGQGQETQYF.

This clone was picked up a small number of times. The V call is TRBV21-1, the J call TRBJ1-4. TRBV21-1 counts as a pseudogene. This CDR3 has 14 residues. CDR3 in DNA: TGTGCCAGCAGCAAATGTCAGACTCATGAAAAACTGTTTTTT. Its translation: CASSKCQTHEKLFF.

This clone was found once. A far larger clone differs by one base, so this is likely a read error. This CDR3 is also generated by other DNA sequences in the sample. The V and J genes are TRBV12-5 and TRBJ1-1; the D is unclear. In germline, CDR1 is LGHNT, CDR2 FRNRAP. The CDR3 has 13 residues. The CDR3 DNA reads TGTGCTAGTGGTTTGGGTTACCCCCAGCAGGCTTTCTTC. Translation gives CASGLGYPQQAFF.

This clone has just a few counts. The sample contains more than one DNA sequence encoding this CDR3. This chain uses TRBV27 with TRBJ1-5; no clear D gene. This CDR3 is built from 14 residues. Germline loops: CDR1 MNHEY, CDR2 SMNVEV (reference sequence). Trimming took 1 base from V and 2 from J, leaving 6 bases between them. CDR3 sequence reads: CASSLLGGNQPQHF. For the CDR3, the DNA is TGTGCCAGCAGTTTATTAGGCGGCAATCAGCCCCAGCATTTT.

V and J are TRBV30 and TRBJ2-4, with D perhaps TRBD1 (5 bases). This CDR3 has 12 residues. Germline CDR1 GTSNPN, CDR2 SVGIG (reference sequence). The V gene lost 0 bases and the J gene lost 8 bases, with 8 bases spanning the gap. The CDR3 here is CAWSVQGYIQYF. The CDR3 DNA reads TGTGCCTGGAGTGTTCAGGGCTACATTCAGTACTTC.

CDR3 loop: CASSFRAGSSYNEQFF. The CDR3 DNA is TGCGCCAGCAGCTTTCGGGCAGGGAGCTCCTACAATGAGCAGTTCTTC. This chain connects TRBV5-1 to TRBJ2-1; D assignment may be TRBD1 or TRBD2 (5 bases each). The germline V and J ends were trimmed by 2 bases and 0 bases, with 12 bases remaining between them. CDR1 and CDR2 from the germline V gene are SGHRS and YFSETQ. The CDR3 extends over 16 amino acids. The full variable domain, rest sourced from reference TRBV5-1 and TRBJ2-1, is KAGVTQTPRYLIKTRGQQVTLSCSPISGHRSVSWYQQTPGQGLQFLFEYFSETQRNKGNFPGRFSGRQFSNSRSEMNVSTLELGDSALYLCASSFRAGSSYNEQFFGPGTRLTVL.

This rearrangement joins TRBV10-3 to TRBJ2-2; no clear D gene. The CDR3 has 14 residues. The germline V gene has CDR1 ENHRY and CDR2 SYGVKD. Trimming took off 7 bases at V and 8 bases at J, with 17 bases between the two ends. CDR3 sequence reads: CAITGNSEWGELFF. CDR3 coding DNA: TGTGCCATCACCGGAAATTCCGAATGGGGGGAGCTGTTTTTT.

The chain carries TRBV7-9 and TRBJ2-3, with a weak D call TRBD2 (6 bases). Germline CDR1 SEHNR, CDR2 FQNEAQ (reference sequence). V lost 3 bases, J lost 2 bases, and 9 bases lay in between. The CDR3 contains 14 residues. The CDR3 region has the DNA TGTGCCAGCAGCTTTAGCGGAGTCACAGATACGCAGTATTTT. Protein sequence: CASSFSGVTDTQYF.

This rearrangement joins TRBV27 to TRBJ1-2, with D possibly being TRBD1 (6 bases). The CDR3 spans 14 residues. Trimming stripped 4 bases from V and 7 bases from J, with 16 bases between. CDR1 and CDR2 from the germline V gene are MNHEY and SMNVEV (reference sequence). The CDR3 region has the DNA TGTGCCAGCAGTTCCTTGCAAAGAGGGGGTGGCTACACCTTC. Translation gives CASSSLQRGGGYTF.

As to this clone: An end of the junction differs from the germline gene, which may be a read error. The genes are TRBV5-1 and TRBJ2-3; weak D call: TRBD2 (6 bases). Germline V CDR1 and CDR2: SGHRS, YFSETQ. This CDR3 has 15 residues. The CDR3 DNA reads as TGCGTCAGCAGCATAACAAGCCCGGGGGCAGATACGCAGTATTTT. This encodes CVSSITSPGADTQYF.

V gene TRBV7-6 combines with J gene TRBJ2-5; tentative D call: TRBD1 (5 bases). Germline V gene lookup returns CDR1 SGHVS and CDR2 FNYEAQ. V shed 4 bases and J shed 2 bases, with 8 bases lying between them. There are 13 residues in the CDR3. The CDR3 DNA sequence: TGTGCCAGCAGCTCCCGACAGCAAGAGACCCAGTACTTC. It codes for CASSSRQQETQYF.

The CDR3 DNA reads TGTGCCAGCAGTTTATTCCAGGATGGCTACACCTTC. Translating gives CASSLFQDGYTF. This chain links TRBV28 with TRBJ1-2; D gene uncertain. The CDR3 is made up of 12 amino acids. CDR1 is MDHEN and CDR2 is SYDVKM in the germline V gene. The V end was cut by 1 base, the J end by 6 bases, with 6 bases between.

This clone came up a few times. A far bigger clonotype differs at one base, so this is likely a read error. This CDR3 is missing its conserved last phenylalanine or tryptophan, likely due to a read error. J is TRBJ2-3 and V is TRBV10-3; D unresolved. V lost 8 bases and J lost 8, with 8 bases in between. The CDR3 sequence is 10 residues long. The germline CDR1 and CDR2 sequences are ENHRY and SYGVKD. DNA for the CDR3: TGTGCCATCGGTACACGTACGCAGTATCTT. Encoded protein: CAIGTRTQYL.

Here the CDR3 reads CASSQDRSPLGGTEAFF. The CDR3 DNA is TGCGCCAGCAGCCAAGATCGGTCGCCTTTGGGAGGCACTGAAGCTTTCTTT. The genes are TRBV4-3 and TRBJ1-1, with D unclear. Germline V CDR1 and CDR2: LGHNA, YSLEER. Deletions cut 0 bases from V and 4 bases from J, with 18 bases between. The length of the CDR3 is 17 residues.

Note on this clone: Its ends do not fully match the called genes, so a read error is possible. The chain couples TRBV7-3 to TRBJ2-2; TRBD1 matches 8 bases. From germline, CDR1 is SGHTA and CDR2 FQGTGA. CDR3 length: 14 amino acids. The CDR3 region has the DNA TGTGCCAGCAGCTCGACAGGGGACACCGGGGAGCTGTCTTTT. Its protein is CASSSTGDTGELSF.

This clone showed up just a few times. V gene TRBV28 combines with J gene TRBJ2-5; no clear D gene. The CDR3 sequence is 15 residues long. V lost 7 bases and J lost 6, with 21 bases in between. Germline V gene data show CDR1 as MDHEN and CDR2 as SYDVKM. DNA for the CDR3: TGTGCCAGCACCCCCTTTCGTGGGGTAGGGAAGACCCAGTACTTC. Encoded protein: CASTPFRGVGKTQYF.

The chain employs TRBV27 and TRBJ1-6; no clear D gene. V lost 9 bases and J lost 5, with 11 bases in between. The germline CDR1 and CDR2 sequences are MNHEY and SMNVEV (reference sequence). The CDR3 runs 13 residues. The CDR3 here is CASGIWDNSPLHF. CDR3 DNA sequence: TGTGCCAGTGGAATCTGGGATAATTCACCCCTCCACTTT.

The gene calls are TRBV28 and TRBJ1-4; 10 nucleotides agree with TRBD1. The CDR3 is 15 residues long. Germline CDR1 reads MDHEN; CDR2 reads SYDVKM. The V segment lost 4 bases and the J segment 8 bases; nucleotides outside the gene matches: 7. CDR3 protein: CASSSRQGAEEKLFF. The DNA for the CDR3 is TGTGCCAGCAGTTCTCGACAGGGGGCAGAGGAAAAACTGTTTTTT. The full variable domain, its missing parts supplied by reference TRBV28 and TRBJ1-4, is DVKVTQSSRYLVKRTGEKVFLECVQDMDHENMFWYRQDPGLGLRLIYFSYDVKMKEKGDIPEGYSVSREKKERFSLILESASTNQTSMYLCASSSRQGAEEKLFFGSGTQLSVL.

The chain employs TRBV2 and TRBJ2-7; D perhaps matches TRBD2 (6 bases). This CDR3 region has 15 residues. Germline V gives CDR1 SNHLY, CDR2 FYNNEI. Trimming pared 10 bases from V and 1 base from J, leaving 20 bases between. The CDR3: CATTGGTFHSYEQYF. Here the CDR3 DNA reads TGTGCCACCACCGGGGGTACCTTTCATTCCTACGAGCAGTACTTC. The variable domain in full, with the rest retrieved from reference TRBV2 and TRBJ2-7, is EPEVTQTPSHQVTQMGQEVILRCVPISNHLYFYWYRQILGQKVEFLVSFYNNEISEKSEIFDDQFSVERPDGSNFTLKIRSTKLEDSAMYFCATTGGTFHSYEQYFGPGTRLTVT.